The 15 T cell receptor beta chains below come from one sample, sequenced in a study of molecular identifiers for immune sequencing clone quantification. TCRdb redid the calling of the PCR reads with MiXCR, one entry per CDR3 protein. The sample has some 580,000 distinct CDR3 sequences, roughly 23% seen once. The sample was naive CD8+ T cells from blood, with Jurkat cell RNA spiked in. As for subset: FACS-sorted CD8+CD4-CCR7+CD45RA+ naive T cells. These receptors all stem from a human donor in good health. Some libraries in this study had Jurkat cell RNA spiked in.

The chain carries TRBV6-1 and TRBJ1-5, with D perhaps TRBD1 (5 bases). V lost 5 bases, J lost 5 bases, and 16 bases lay in between. This CDR3 has 15 residues. Germline V gene sequence: CDR1 MNHNS, CDR2 SASEGT. CDR3 region: CASSSPGFGYQPQHF. The DNA of the CDR3 is TGTGCCAGCAGTTCCCCAGGGTTTGGTTATCAGCCCCAGCATTTT.

The CDR3 DNA follows: TGTGCCAGCAGTTTAGGTCAGGGACCTAGGGGTGAGCAGTTCTTC. Protein: CASSLGQGPRGEQFF. This chain joins TRBV12-3 or TRBV12-4 and TRBJ2-1; TRBD1 or TRBD2 may be the D gene (5 bases each). Trimming took 1 base from V and 9 from J, leaving 16 bases between them. There are 15 residues in the CDR3.

The chain is built from TRBV30 and TRBJ1-6; no reliable D call. V dropped 0 bases and J dropped 7 bases, with 10 bases sitting between them. The CDR3 totals 14 residues. Per germline, CDR1 GTSNPN and CDR2 SVGIG (reference sequence). DNA of the CDR3: TGTGCCTGGAGTGTGTGGACTGGGAATTCACCCCTCCACTTT. Amino acid sequence: CAWSVWTGNSPLHF.

In this sample, this clonotype turned up many times. The chain employs TRBV6-5 and TRBJ1-1; D might be TRBD1 (6 bases). The CDR3 contains 13 residues. Germline values: CDR1 MNHEY, CDR2 SVGAGI. The germline V and J ends were trimmed by 0 bases and 4 bases, with 6 bases remaining between them. CDR3 in amino acids: CASSYSGGTEAFF. CDR3 nucleotide sequence: TGTGCCAGCAGTTACTCAGGGGGCACTGAAGCTTTCTTT.

Many counts were recorded for this clonotype. V and J are TRBV6-1 and TRBJ1-1; 10 nucleotides agree with TRBD1. Germline CDR1 and CDR2: MNHNS and SASEGT. The CDR3 runs 14 residues. The junction had 13 bases not matched to a gene; V was cut back by 10 bases and J by 8 bases. The DNA of the CDR3 is TGTGCCACCGGACAGGGGGATTTGACTACAGAAGCTTTCTTT. Its protein product is CATGQGDLTTEAFF.

This clonotype was counted a few times. The J gene is TRBJ1-1, the V gene TRBV5-1; D uncertain. V was shortened by 4 bases and J by 2 bases, with 6 bases between the two germline ends. The germline V gene encodes CDR1 SGHRS and CDR2 YFSETQ. The CDR3 covers 12 residues. CDR3 in amino acids: CASSTANTEAFF. CDR3 nucleotides: TGCGCCAGCAGCACAGCTAACACTGAAGCTTTCTTT. Full variable domain (outside the CDR3, taken from reference TRBV5-1 and TRBJ1-1): KAGVTQTPRYLIKTRGQQVTLSCSPISGHRSVSWYQQTPGQGLQFLFEYFSETQRNKGNFPGRFSGRQFSNSRSEMNVSTLELGDSALYLCASSTANTEAFFGQGTRLTVV.

On this clonotype: A much larger clone sits a single nucleotide away, making a read error possible. V usage is TRBV7-9 and J usage is TRBJ2-3, with D possibly being TRBD2 (6 bases). V gave up 5 bases and J gave up 5 bases, with 20 bases separating them. CDR1 and CDR2 from the germline V gene are SEHNR and FQNEAQ (reference sequence). CDR3 size: 16 residues. The chain's CDR3 is CASSPRPGLHRDTQYF. DNA for the CDR3: TGTGCCAGCAGCCCACGCCCGGGACTCCACAGAGATACGCAGTATTTT.

This clonotype was seen at least ten times. V is TRBV5-4 and J is TRBJ2-5; 9 positions match TRBD1. CDR1 and CDR2 from the germline V gene are SGHNT and YYREEE (reference sequence). Unmatched junction bases numbered 5, after V lost 4 bases and J lost 1 base. CDR3 length: 15 residues. CDR3 nucleotide sequence: TGTGCCAGCAGCCAACTGGACAGGGGCCAAGAGACCCAGTACTTC. Translation gives CASSQLDRGQETQYF.

The chain links TRBV20-1 to TRBJ2-2; TRBD2 matches 7 bases. V gave up 3 bases and J gave up 2 bases; unmatched junction bases: 6. This CDR3 region has 15 residues. CDR1 DFQATT and CDR2 SNEGSKA come from the germline V gene (reference sequence). CDR3 residues: CSARPRDYNTGELFF. CDR3 nucleotide sequence: TGCAGTGCTAGGCCCCGGGACTACAACACCGGGGAGCTGTTTTTT.

This clonotype was detected a few times. The rearrangement uses TRBV7-9 and TRBJ2-7, with D perhaps matching TRBD1 or TRBD2 (5 bases each). The CDR3 length is 13 residues. Per the germline V gene, CDR1 is SEHNR and CDR2 is FQNEAQ (reference sequence). Trimming stripped 1 base from V and 5 bases from J, with 9 bases between. Written as DNA, the CDR3 is TGTGCCAGCAGCTTAGTGAGGGACGACGAGCAGTACTTC. Protein product: CASSLVRDDEQYF.

This chain joins TRBV19 and TRBJ2-1, with D perhaps matching TRBD1 (6 bases). This CDR3 comprises 15 residues. The germline gives CDR1 LNHDA, CDR2 SQIVND (reference sequence). With 4 bases removed from V and 4 bases from J, the gap between germline ends came to 14 bases. The CDR3 loop is CASSTGQGQYNEQFF. The CDR3, as DNA: TGTGCCAGTAGTACCGGGCAGGGGCAATACAATGAGCAGTTCTTC.

Points on this clonotype: This CDR3 fails to terminate in the conserved phenylalanine or tryptophan, so it likely reflects a read error. The chain recombines TRBV20-1 with TRBJ2-5; D is possibly TRBD2 (5 bases). Germline CDR1 reads DFQATT; CDR2 reads SNEGSKA (reference sequence). The CDR3 spans 11 residues. Trimming shortened V by 3 bases and J by 7 bases, and 9 bases separated the two germline ends. This CDR3 is CSAREVGTQYS. The CDR3 DNA sequence: TGCAGTGCTAGGGAGGTTGGGACCCAGTACTCC.

The chain couples TRBV13 to TRBJ2-3; 10 nucleotides line up with TRBD2. The germline CDR1 and CDR2 sequences are PRHDT and FYEKMQ (reference sequence). The CDR3 has 16 amino acids. V lost 5 bases and J lost 4; bases outside the gene matches: 9. The CDR3 sequence is CASSQGSSGSSDTQYF. The CDR3 DNA reads as TGTGCCAGCAGCCAAGGGTCTAGCGGGAGTTCAGATACGCAGTATTTT.

This chain links TRBV7-2 with TRBJ2-5; 9 bases agree with TRBD2. Trimming removed 1 base from V and 1 base from J; junction bases left unmatched: 7. The CDR3 runs to 17 residues. CDR1 and CDR2 from the germline V gene are SGHTA and FQGNSA. The CDR3 DNA reads as TGTGCCAGCAGCTTAGAGGGTAGCGGGGGACTCCAAGAGACCCAGTACTTC. It encodes CASSLEGSGGLQETQYF.

This clonotype came up a few times. CDR3 sequence reads: CASSDRGQLDNSPLHF. CDR3 nucleotide sequence: TGTGCCAGCAGTGACAGGGGACAGCTAGATAATTCACCCCTCCACTTT. The rearrangement joins TRBV9 to TRBJ1-6; 8 bases are a match to TRBD1. The CDR3 consists of 16 residues. CDR1 and CDR2 from the germline V gene are SGDLS and YYNGEE. The V and J ends lost 5 bases and 5 bases, in that order; junction bases with no gene match: 9.